This is a list of T cell receptor beta chains from one sample in a study of identical twins. Using its own MiXCR run on the 5' RACE reads, TCRdb lists one record per CDR3 protein. Of about 340,000 distinct CDR3 sequences listed, 12% are singletons. These same records also appear under a second study, on yellow fever vaccine responses in identical twins.

Source material: CD8+ T cells sorted from blood. The receptors here all came from a woman between 18 and 29 years old in good health. CDR3s include the opening cysteine and the closing phenylalanine or tryptophan. The D gene is left open where the match is weak. Clone size is given for some rows only: seen once, a few or many times, or a class if the clone is expanded.

TRBJ1-2	few	.	TRBV12-3/TRBV12-4	TGTGCCAGTAACGGGGAATTGGGCTATGGCTACACCTTC	CASNGELGYGYTF
TRBJ2-7	few	TRBD2	TRBV4-1	TGCGCCAGCAGCCACCCCCCCGGGACTAGCGGGAGGTATATCTACGAGCAGTACTTC	CASSHPPGTSGRYIYEQYF
TRBJ2-2	.	.	TRBV29-1	TGCAGCGTTGAAGTGGGGTCGGGGACTAACACCGGGGAGCTGTTTTTT	CSVEVGSGTNTGELFF
TRBJ2-2	.	TRBD2	TRBV10-2	TGCGCCAGCAGGGACTACCTAGCGGGGGGGCCGGGCACCGGGGAGCTGTTTTTT	CASRDYLAGGPGTGELFF
TRBJ1-6	few	.	TRBV28	TGTGCCAGCAGTTTTAACCTTCGAGATTCACCCCTCCACTTT	CASSFNLRDSPLHF
TRBJ2-5	few	TRBD1	TRBV5-1	TGCGCCAGCAGCTCGGAGTGGACAGGGGGCCCAGAGACCCAGTACTTC	CASSSEWTGGPETQYF
TRBJ1-5	.	.	TRBV7-8	TGTGCCAGCTCTACCAGGGGAATCAATCAGCCCCAGCATTTT	CASSTRGINQPQHF
TRBJ2-1	few	TRBD1	TRBV28	TGTGCCAGCAGTTTGGGAAGGGCAGGGGGCTTTTACAATGAGCAGTTCTTC	CASSLGRAGGFYNEQFF
TRBJ2-3	.	.	TRBV27	TGTGCCAGCAGTCCCTCAGACACAGATAGGCAGTATTTT	CASSPSDTDRQYF
TRBJ2-2	few	TRBD2	TRBV4-2	TGTGCCAGCAGCCAAGTGGGAGAGCGGGGGGTAGGCGGGGAGCTGTTTTTT	CASSQVGERGVGGELFF
TRBJ2-3	.	.	TRBV6-5	TGTGCCAGCAGTTACTCACCAGAAGATACGCAGTATTTT	CASSYSPEDTQYF
TRBJ2-1	few	TRBD2	TRBV6-1	TGTGCCAGCAGTGAAGCGCTACTAGCGAACAATGAGCAGTTCTTC	CASSEALLANNEQFF
TRBJ2-7	few	TRBD2	TRBV11-2	TGTGCCAGCAGCTTGGCCGCAGGGAGGGACGAGCAGTACTTC	CASSLAAGRDEQYF
TRBJ2-2	.	TRBD2	TRBV28	TGTGCCAGCAGTTTTCCAATAGCGGGAGTCGACACCGGGGAGCTGTTTTTT	CASSFPIAGVDTGELFF
TRBJ2-7	many	.	TRBV12-3/TRBV12-4	TGTGCCAGCAGTCCGTCGGGGTACGAGCAGTACTTC	CASSPSGYEQYF
TRBJ2-3	few	.	TRBV9	TGTGCCAGCAGCGCCAGACTAGGAGTGGCAGATACGCAGTATTTT	CASSARLGVADTQYF
TRBJ2-2	.	.	TRBV27	TGTGCCAGCAGTTCGTTCGCTTACCCCGGGGAGCTGTTTTTT	CASSSFAYPGELFF
TRBJ2-5	.	.	TRBV13	TGTGCCAGCTCGAAGTTAGGGGATCTGGAGACCCAGTACTTC	CASSKLGDLETQYF
TRBJ2-7	.	.	TRBV27	TGTGCCAGCAGTTTATCTCCCGGAACCTACGAGCAGTACTTC	CASSLSPGTYEQYF
TRBJ2-1	.	TRBD1	TRBV12-3/TRBV12-4	TGTGCCAGCAACGCAGCAGGGGGCGCCTACAATGAGCAGTTCTTC	CASNAAGGAYNEQFF
TRBJ2-1	.	TRBD2	TRBV12-5	TGTGCTAGTGCCTTCGGCCTAGCGGGACCTAACTACAATGAGCAGTTCTTC	CASAFGLAGPNYNEQFF
TRBJ2-2	.	TRBD2	TRBV11-1	TGTGCCAGCAGCGGTCTTGGGCTAGCGGGACTCAACACCGGGGAGCTGTTTTTT	CASSGLGLAGLNTGELFF
TRBJ2-1	.	TRBD1	TRBV27	TGTGCCAGCAGTATAACAGGGGGCTCCTACAATGAGCAGTTCTTC	CASSITGGSYNEQFF
TRBJ2-3	few	TRBD2	TRBV9	TGTGCCAGCAGCCCATTCTTAGTAGCGGGAGCAGATACGCAGTATTTT	CASSPFLVAGADTQYF
TRBJ2-6	few	.	TRBV11-2	TGTGCCAGCAGCTTAGAAAGGACCGGTGGGGCCAACGTCCTGACTTTC	CASSLERTGGANVLTF
TRBJ1-5	.	.	TRBV24-1	TGTGCCACCAGTGGCCCGGGCAGCAATCAGCCCCAGCATTTT	CATSGPGSNQPQHF
TRBJ2-3	.	TRBD2	TRBV4-2	TGTGCCAGCAGCCAGCGGACTAGCGACACAGATACGCAGTATTTT	CASSQRTSDTDTQYF
TRBJ2-1	.	.	TRBV2	TGTGCCAGCAGTGAAGCGGGTGGGTTTGGTGAGCAGTTCTTC	CASSEAGGFGEQFF
TRBJ1-5	few	.	TRBV29-1	TGCAGCGTTGAAGACGCCGTCTATAGCAATCAGCCCCAGCATTTT	CSVEDAVYSNQPQHF
TRBJ2-7	few	.	TRBV20-1	TGCAGTGCTAGAGATAGGCAGGGTGACTCCTACGAGCAGTACTTC	CSARDRQGDSYEQYF